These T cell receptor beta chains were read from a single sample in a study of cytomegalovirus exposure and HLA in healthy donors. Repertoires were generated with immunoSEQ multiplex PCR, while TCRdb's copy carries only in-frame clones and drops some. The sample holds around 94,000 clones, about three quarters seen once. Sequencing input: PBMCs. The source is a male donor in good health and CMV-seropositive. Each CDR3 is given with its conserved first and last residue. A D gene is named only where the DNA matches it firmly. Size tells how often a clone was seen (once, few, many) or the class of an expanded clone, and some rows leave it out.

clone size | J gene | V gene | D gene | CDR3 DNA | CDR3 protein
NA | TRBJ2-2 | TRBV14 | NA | TGTGCCAGCAGCCATTATCGCCTCGACGGGACCGGGGAGCTGTTTTTT | CASSHYRLDGTGELFF
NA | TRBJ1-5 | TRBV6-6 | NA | TGTGCCAGCAGATCACAGGGCGCCCAGCCCCAGCATTTT | CASRSQGAQPQHF
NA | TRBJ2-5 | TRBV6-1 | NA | TGTGCCAGCAGTGAAGCGCTAAGGGGAGGAAAGCAAGAGACCCAGTACTTC | CASSEALRGGKQETQYF
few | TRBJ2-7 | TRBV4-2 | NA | TGTGCCAGCAGCCAGGCCCCAGGGCCCTACGAGCAGTACTTC | CASSQAPGPYEQYF
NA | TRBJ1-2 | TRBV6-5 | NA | TGTGCCAGCAGATACCCCGTGGGCAGAAACTATGGCTACACCTTC | CASRYPVGRNYGYTF
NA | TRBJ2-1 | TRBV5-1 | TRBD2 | TGCGCCAGCAGCTTGGGCTCCCCGGGAGGGCAGGATGAGCAGTTCTTC | CASSLGSPGGQDEQFF
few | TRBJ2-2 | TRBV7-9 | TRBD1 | TGTGCCAGCAGCTTTCCCGGGACAGGGGTGGACACCGGGGAGCTGTTTTTT | CASSFPGTGVDTGELFF
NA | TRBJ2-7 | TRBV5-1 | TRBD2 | TGCGCCAGCAGCCCGGGACTAGCGAACGAGCAGTACTTC | CASSPGLANEQYF
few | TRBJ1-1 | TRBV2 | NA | TGTGCCAGCATCCGACGGAGGAACACTGAAGCTTTCTTT | CASIRRRNTEAFF
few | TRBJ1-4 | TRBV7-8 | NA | TGTGCCAGCAGCTTAGCGAACCTCGGAGGCGATAATGAAAAACTGTTTTTT | CASSLANLGGDNEKLFF